This passage covers 6 T cell receptor beta chains from one sample sequenced in a study of spatial heterogeneity in lung cancer. Time point: sample taken at primary tumor resection. Without sorting, whole RNA was sequenced from tumor, nontumor lung or frozen PBMC. TCRdb passed the 5' RACE reads through MiXCR, listing each CDR3 protein once. Seen here are some 87,000 distinct CDR3 sequences, over 8.5% observed once, and the top ten hold 6% to 7.5%. The sequencing here drew on PBMCs, taken at surgery. Receptor source: a male donor with early-stage non-small cell lung cancer.

The gene calls are TRBV12-5 and TRBJ2-7; 7 bases map to TRBD2. J lost 1 base, V lost 6 bases, and 3 bases had no gene match. CDR3 length equals 13 residues. In germline, CDR1 is LGHNT, CDR2 FRNRAP. CDR3: CASGRAGSYEQYF. The CDR3 region has the DNA TGTGCTAGTGGCCGAGCGGGGTCCTACGAGCAGTACTTC.

This clonotype was recorded only once. The rearrangement uses TRBV6-5 and TRBJ2-5, with D perhaps matching TRBD1 (7 bases). Deletions cut 6 bases from V and 4 bases from J, with 12 bases between. Per germline, CDR1 MNHEY and CDR2 SVGAGI. This CDR3 has 13 amino acids. The CDR3 here is CASRHRGGETQYF. CDR3 nucleotides: TGTGCCAGCAGGCACAGGGGAGGAGAGACCCAGTACTTC.

This clonotype has at least ten counts. The V gene is TRBV24-1, the J gene TRBJ2-3; TRBD2 matches 8 bases. The CDR3 has 16 amino acids. Unmatched junction bases numbered 8, after V lost 1 base and J lost 6 bases. Germline V gene lookup returns CDR1 KGHDR and CDR2 SFDVKD. The CDR3 nucleotides read TGTGCCACCAGTGATTTTACCGGGAGGGCCCGGGATACGCAGTATTTT. It yields the protein CATSDFTGRARDTQYF.

This clonotype came up many times. The V gene is TRBV7-2, the J gene TRBJ2-3; tentatively, D is TRBD1 or TRBD2 (6 bases each). Germline V lookup: CDR1 SGHTA, CDR2 FQGNSA. Trimming removed 7 bases from V and 5 bases from J, with 16 bases in between. The CDR3 loop spans 14 amino acids. The CDR3 loop reads CASIQGGSLDTQYF. The CDR3 bases are TGTGCCAGCATCCAAGGGGGGAGTTTAGATACGCAGTATTTT.

This clonotype was detected ten times or more. The rearrangement joins TRBV5-5 to TRBJ2-2; 8 nucleotides match TRBD1. The length of the CDR3 is 15 residues. Per the germline V gene, CDR1 is SGHKS and CDR2 is YYEKEE (reference sequence). With V trimmed by 4 bases and J by 4 bases, 6 bases remained unmatched. CDR3 loop: CASSQVQGATGELFF. In DNA, the CDR3 is TGTGCCAGCAGCCAGGTGCAGGGGGCCACCGGGGAGCTGTTTTTT. The full variable domain, in which reference TRBV5-5 and TRBJ2-2 provide the parts outside the CDR3, is DAGVTQSPTHLIKTRGQQVTLRCSPISGHKSVSWYQQVLGQGPQFIFQYYEKEERGRGNFPDRFSARQFPNYSSELNVNALLLGDSALYLCASSQVQGATGELFFGEGSRLTVL.

This CDR3 reads CASSLRTSGATTDTQYF. The CDR3 bases are TGTGCCAGTAGTTTACGGACTAGCGGGGCTACTACAGATACGCAGTATTTT. The chain uses TRBV19 and TRBJ2-3; TRBD2 agrees at 12 bases. With V trimmed by 5 bases and J by 3 bases, 9 bases remained unmatched. Germline CDR1 is LNHDA and CDR2 is SQIVND (reference sequence). The CDR3 length is 17 residues.